These T cell receptor beta chains were read from a single sample in a study of shared clonotypes between healthy human individuals. Profiled with immunoSEQ multiplex PCR; TCRdb holds only in-frame clones, not every one. The sample lists about 2.3 million clones; about 92% were seen once. The specimen sequenced was naive CD4+ T cells from PBMCs. These receptors originate from a man aged 18-30 years in good health. Some clones in this sample may be carry-over from other donors' samples. Each CDR3 is given with its conserved first and last residue. D genes are given only for firm matches. Clone size is not always given. Where it is, it says once, few, many or a class for expanded clones.

J | V | D | size | CDR3 | DNA
TRBJ2-1 | TRBV28 | TRBD2 | NA | CASRSRTSGTYNEQFF | TGTGCCAGCAGGTCCCGGACTAGCGGAACCTACAATGAGCAGTTCTTC
TRBJ1-3 | TRBV4-1 | NA | few | CASSQDPGNTIYF | TGCGCCAGCAGCCAAGATCCCGGAAACACCATATATTTT
TRBJ1-2 | TRBV25-1 | NA | NA | CASSEGGPYGYTF | TGTGCCAGCAGTGAGGGGGGACCTTATGGCTACACCTTC
TRBJ2-3 | TRBV6-5 | TRBD2 | NA | CASSYRGRGDTQYF | TGTGCCAGCAGTTACCGCGGGAGGGGAGATACGCAGTATTTT
TRBJ2-5 | TRBV19 | TRBD2 | NA | CASGGYQETQYF | TGTGCCAGCGGGGGGTACCAAGAGACCCAGTACTTC
TRBJ2-7 | TRBV19 | TRBD1 | NA | CASSRQGSPNYEQYF | TGTGCCAGTAGTCGACAGGGTTCACCCAACTACGAGCAGTACTTC
TRBJ2-7 | TRBV5-1 | NA | NA | CASSYWSPPRGEQYF | TGCGCCAGCAGTTATTGGTCGCCACCGCGGGGCGAGCAGTACTTC
TRBJ1-6 | TRBV28 | TRBD1 | NA | CASTSGQYNSPLHF | TGTGCCAGCACGTCGGGACAGTATAATTCACCCCTCCACTTT
TRBJ1-4 | TRBV28 | NA | NA | CASSYRVSTNEKLFF | TGTGCCAGCAGTTACAGGGTTTCAACTAATGAAAAACTGTTTTTT
TRBJ1-1 | TRBV6-1 | NA | NA | CASSENTGTTEAFF | TGTGCCAGCAGCGAGAATACAGGGACGACTGAAGCTTTCTTT
TRBJ2-7 | TRBV18 | TRBD1 | once | CASSPGTGPYYEQYF | TGTGCCAGCTCACCAGGGACAGGCCCCTACTACGAGCAGTACTTC
TRBJ1-2 | TRBV29-1 | NA | NA | CSVEQVRRGGYTF | TGCAGCGTGGAGCAGGTGCGGCGTGGTGGCTACACCTTC
TRBJ2-5 | TRBV5-8 | TRBD2 | NA | CASSLGASGSETQYF | TGTGCCAGCAGCTTGGGAGCTAGCGGGAGTGAGACCCAGTACTTC
TRBJ1-2 | TRBV7-3 | NA | NA | CASSPGFIYGYTF | TGTGCCAGCAGCCCGGGATTTATCTATGGCTACACCTTC
TRBJ2-7 | TRBV5-4 | TRBD2 | NA | CASSSGTSGGYEQYF | TGTGCCAGCAGTTCCGGGACTAGCGGAGGATACGAGCAGTACTTC
TRBJ2-2 | TRBV7-3 | NA | NA | CASSLFTAPGQGTGELFF | TGTGCCAGCAGCTTGTTTACAGCCCCAGGACAAGGCACCGGGGAGCTGTTTTTT